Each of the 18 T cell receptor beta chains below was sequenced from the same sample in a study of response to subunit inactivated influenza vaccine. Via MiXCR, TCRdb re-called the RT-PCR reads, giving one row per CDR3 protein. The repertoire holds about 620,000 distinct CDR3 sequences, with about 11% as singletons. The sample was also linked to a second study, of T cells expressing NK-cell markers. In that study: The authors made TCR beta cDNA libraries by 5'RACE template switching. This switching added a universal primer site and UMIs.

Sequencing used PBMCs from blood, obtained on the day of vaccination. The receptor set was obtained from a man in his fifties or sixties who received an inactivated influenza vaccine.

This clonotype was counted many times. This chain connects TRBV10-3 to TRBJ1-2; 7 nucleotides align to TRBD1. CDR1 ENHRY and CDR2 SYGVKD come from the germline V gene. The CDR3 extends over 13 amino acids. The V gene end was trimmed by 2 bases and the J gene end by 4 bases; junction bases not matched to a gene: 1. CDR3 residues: CAISEDRAYGYTF. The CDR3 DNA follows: TGTGCCATCAGTGAGGACAGGGCCTATGGCTACACCTTC.

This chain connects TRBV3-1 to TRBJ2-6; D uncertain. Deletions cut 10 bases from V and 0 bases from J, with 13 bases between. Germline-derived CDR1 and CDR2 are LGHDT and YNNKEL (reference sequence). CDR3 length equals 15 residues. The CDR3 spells CATSPPRSGANVLTF. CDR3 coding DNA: TGTGCCACCTCCCCCCCTCGCTCTGGGGCCAACGTCCTGACTTTC.

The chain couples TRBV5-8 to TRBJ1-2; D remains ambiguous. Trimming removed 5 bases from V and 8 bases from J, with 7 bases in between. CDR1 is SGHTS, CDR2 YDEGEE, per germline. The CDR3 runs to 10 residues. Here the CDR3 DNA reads TGTGCCAGCAGTCCAGGAGGCTACACCTTC. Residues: CASSPGGYTF.

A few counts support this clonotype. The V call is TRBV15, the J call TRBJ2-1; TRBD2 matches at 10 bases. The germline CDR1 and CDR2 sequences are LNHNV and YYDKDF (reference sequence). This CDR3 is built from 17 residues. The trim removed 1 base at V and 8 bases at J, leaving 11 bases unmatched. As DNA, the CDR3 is TGTGCCACCAGCAGAGGGGGAAGGCTAGCGGGAGTGTATGAGCAGTTCTTC. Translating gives CATSRGGRLAGVYEQFF.

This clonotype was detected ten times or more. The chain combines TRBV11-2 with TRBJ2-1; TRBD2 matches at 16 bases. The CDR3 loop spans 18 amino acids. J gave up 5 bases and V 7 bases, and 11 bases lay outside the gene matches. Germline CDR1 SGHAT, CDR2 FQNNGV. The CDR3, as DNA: TGTGCCAGCACTCCTCCGGGACTAGCGGGGGGGCGCGACAATGAGCAGTTCTTC. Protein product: CASTPPGLAGGRDNEQFF.

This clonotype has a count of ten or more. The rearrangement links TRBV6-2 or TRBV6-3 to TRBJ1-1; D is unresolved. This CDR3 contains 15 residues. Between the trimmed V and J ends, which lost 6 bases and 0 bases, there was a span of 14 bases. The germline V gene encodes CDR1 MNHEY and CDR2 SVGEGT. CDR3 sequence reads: CASRSRRELNTEAFF. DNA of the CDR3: TGTGCCAGCAGGTCCCGGAGGGAGCTGAACACTGAAGCTTTCTTT.

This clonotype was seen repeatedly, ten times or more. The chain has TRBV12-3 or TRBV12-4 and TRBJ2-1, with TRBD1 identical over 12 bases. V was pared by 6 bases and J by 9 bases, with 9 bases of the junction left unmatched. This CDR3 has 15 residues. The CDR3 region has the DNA TGTGCCAGCAGAACCCGGGACAGGGGGCTTTTTGAGCAGTTCTTC. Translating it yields CASRTRDRGLFEQFF.

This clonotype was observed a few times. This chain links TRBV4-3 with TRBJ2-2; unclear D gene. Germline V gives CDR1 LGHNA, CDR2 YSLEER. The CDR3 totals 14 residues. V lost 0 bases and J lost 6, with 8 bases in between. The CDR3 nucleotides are TGCGCCAGCAGCCAAGATATTAGGGCCGGGGAGCTGTTTTTT. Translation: CASSQDIRAGELFF.

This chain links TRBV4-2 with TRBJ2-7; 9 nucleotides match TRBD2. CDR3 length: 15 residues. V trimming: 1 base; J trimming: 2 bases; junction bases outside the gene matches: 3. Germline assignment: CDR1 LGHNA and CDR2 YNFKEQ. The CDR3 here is CASSQVSSGTYEQYF. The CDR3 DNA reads TGTGCCAGCAGCCAAGTCTCTAGCGGGACCTACGAGCAGTACTTC.

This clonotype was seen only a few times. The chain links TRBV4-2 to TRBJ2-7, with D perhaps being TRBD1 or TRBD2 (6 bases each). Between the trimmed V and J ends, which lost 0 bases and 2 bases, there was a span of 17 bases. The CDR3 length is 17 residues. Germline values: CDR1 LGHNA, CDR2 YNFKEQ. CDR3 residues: CASSQDVAGHNTYEQYF. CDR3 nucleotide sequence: TGTGCCAGCAGCCAAGATGTTGCGGGACACAACACCTACGAGCAGTACTTC.

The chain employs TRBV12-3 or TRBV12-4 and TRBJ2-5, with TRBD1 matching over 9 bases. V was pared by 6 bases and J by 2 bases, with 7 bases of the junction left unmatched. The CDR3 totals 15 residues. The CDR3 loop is CASRRTGAKQETQYF. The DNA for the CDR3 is TGTGCCAGCAGGAGGACAGGGGCGAAACAAGAGACCCAGTACTTC.

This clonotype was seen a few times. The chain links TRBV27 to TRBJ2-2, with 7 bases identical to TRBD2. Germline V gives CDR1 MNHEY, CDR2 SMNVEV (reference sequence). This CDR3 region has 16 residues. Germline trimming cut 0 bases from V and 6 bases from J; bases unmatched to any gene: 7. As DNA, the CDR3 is TGTGCCAGCAGTTTATCGTCCGGGAGGTGGGCCGGGGAGCTGTTTTTT. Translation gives CASSLSSGRWAGELFF.

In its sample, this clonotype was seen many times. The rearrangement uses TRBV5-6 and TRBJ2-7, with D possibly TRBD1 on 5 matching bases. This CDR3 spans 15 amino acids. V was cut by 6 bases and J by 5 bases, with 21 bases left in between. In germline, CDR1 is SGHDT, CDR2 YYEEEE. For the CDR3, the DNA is TGTGCCAGCACCGTAGGTGGCAGGGTTAGCAACGAGCAGTACTTC. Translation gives CASTVGGRVSNEQYF.

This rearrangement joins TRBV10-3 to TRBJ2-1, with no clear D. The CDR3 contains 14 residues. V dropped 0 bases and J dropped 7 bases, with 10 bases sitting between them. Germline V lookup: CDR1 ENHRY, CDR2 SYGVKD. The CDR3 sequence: CAISESRKGNEQFF. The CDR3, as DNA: TGTGCCATCAGTGAGTCGAGGAAGGGAAATGAGCAGTTCTTC.

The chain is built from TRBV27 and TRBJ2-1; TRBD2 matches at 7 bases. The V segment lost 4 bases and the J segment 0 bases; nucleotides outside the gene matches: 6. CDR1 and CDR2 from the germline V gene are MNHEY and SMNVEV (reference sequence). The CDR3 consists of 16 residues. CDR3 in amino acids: CASSSLGGNSYNEQFF. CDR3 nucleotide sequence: TGTGCCAGCAGTTCCCTGGGAGGGAACTCCTACAATGAGCAGTTCTTC.

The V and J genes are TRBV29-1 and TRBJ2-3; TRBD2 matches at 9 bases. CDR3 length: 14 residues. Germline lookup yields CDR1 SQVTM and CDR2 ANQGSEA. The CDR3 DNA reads TGCAGTGGGGGGCTAGCGGGGATCACAGATACGCAGTATTTT. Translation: CSGGLAGITDTQYF.

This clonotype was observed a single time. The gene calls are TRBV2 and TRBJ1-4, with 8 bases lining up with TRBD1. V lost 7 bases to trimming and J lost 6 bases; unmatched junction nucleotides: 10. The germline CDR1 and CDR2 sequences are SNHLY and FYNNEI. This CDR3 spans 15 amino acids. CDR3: CASIPSPTGDEKLFF. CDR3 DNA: TGTGCCAGCATTCCGTCCCCGACAGGGGATGAAAAACTGTTTTTT.

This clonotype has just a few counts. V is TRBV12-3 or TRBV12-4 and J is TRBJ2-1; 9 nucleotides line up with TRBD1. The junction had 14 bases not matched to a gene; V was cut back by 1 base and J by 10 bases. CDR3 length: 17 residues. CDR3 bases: TGTGCCAGCAGTTTAGTCTTAGGGACAGGGAAATTTGGCGAGCAGTTCTTC. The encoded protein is CASSLVLGTGKFGEQFF.